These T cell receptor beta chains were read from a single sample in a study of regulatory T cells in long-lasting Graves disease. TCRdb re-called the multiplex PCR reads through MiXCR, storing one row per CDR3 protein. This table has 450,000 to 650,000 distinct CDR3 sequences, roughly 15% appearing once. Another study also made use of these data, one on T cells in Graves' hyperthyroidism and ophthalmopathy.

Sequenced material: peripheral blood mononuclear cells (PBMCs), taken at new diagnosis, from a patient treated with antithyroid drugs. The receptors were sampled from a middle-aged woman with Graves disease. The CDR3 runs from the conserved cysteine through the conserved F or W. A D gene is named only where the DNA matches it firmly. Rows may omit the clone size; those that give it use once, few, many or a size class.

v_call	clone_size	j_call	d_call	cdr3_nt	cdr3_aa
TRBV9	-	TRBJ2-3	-	TGTGCCAGCAGCGTAGGGGTTAGCACAGATACGCAGTATTTT	CASSVGVSTDTQYF
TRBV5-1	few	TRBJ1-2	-	TGCGCCAGTCGAGTGGCCGCAGCTAACTATGGCTACACCTTC	CASRVAAANYGYTF
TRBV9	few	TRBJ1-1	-	TGTGCCAGCAGCGCCCAGGGTGAACGTACTGAAGCTTTCTTT	CASSAQGERTEAFF
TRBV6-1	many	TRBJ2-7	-	TGTGCCAGCAGTGATGGTCTCCCCTACTCCTACGAGCAGTACTTC	CASSDGLPYSYEQYF
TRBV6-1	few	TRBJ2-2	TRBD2	TGTGCCAGTCACCTAGCGGGGGGTTACGTTAGGACCGGGGAGCTGTTTTTT	CASHLAGGYVRTGELFF
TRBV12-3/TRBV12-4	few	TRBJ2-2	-	TGTGCCAGCAGTAGGGGAACCGGGGAGCCGTTTTTT	CASSRGTGEPFF
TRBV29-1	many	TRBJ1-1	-	TGCAGCGTTGAGTCGGGGAACACTGAAGCTTTCTTT	CSVESGNTEAFF
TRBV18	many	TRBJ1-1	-	TGTGCCAGCAGCCCTCCGGGGGAAACTGAAGCTTTCTTT	CASSPPGETEAFF
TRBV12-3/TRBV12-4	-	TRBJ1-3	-	TGTGCCAGCAGTTTAAAAATGAGCTCTGGAAACACCGTATATTTT	CASSLKMSSGNTVYF
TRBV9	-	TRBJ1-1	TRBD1	TGTGCCAGCAGCGTAGCCCCGGGACAGGGGAACACTGAAGCTTTCTTT	CASSVAPGQGNTEAFF
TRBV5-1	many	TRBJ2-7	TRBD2	TGCGCCAGCAGCTTGTTTGGGGCGGGAGGGGCCTTGGACGAGCAGTACTTC	CASSLFGAGGALDEQYF
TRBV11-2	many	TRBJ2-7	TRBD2	TGTGCCAGCAGCTTAGTTATACGGGGGGGGAGCTCCTACGAGCAGTACTTC	CASSLVIRGGSSYEQYF
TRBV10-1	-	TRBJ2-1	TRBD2	TGCGCCAGCAGTGGGCTAGCGGGGGGGCATGAGCAGTTCTTC	CASSGLAGGHEQFF
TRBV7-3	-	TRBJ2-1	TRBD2	TGTGCCAACAGCGCGGGGGACCAGGCTGAGCAGTTCTTC	CANSAGDQAEQFF
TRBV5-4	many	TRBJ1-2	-	TGTGCCAGCAGTAAGGGAGCTAACTATGGCTACACCTTC	CASSKGANYGYTF
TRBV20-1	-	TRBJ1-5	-	TGCAGTGCTCCTATTGGGAGCAGTCAGCCCCAGCATTTT	CSAPIGSSQPQHF
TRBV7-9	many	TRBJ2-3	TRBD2	TGTGCCAGCAGCTTTCTAGCGGGGGAAACAGATACGCAGTATTTT	CASSFLAGETDTQYF
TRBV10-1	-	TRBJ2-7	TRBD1	TGCGCCAGCAATACACCGGGACAGGGCCCCTACGAGCAGTACTTC	CASNTPGQGPYEQYF
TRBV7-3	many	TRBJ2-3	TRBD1	TGTGCCAGCAGCTTAAGAGGGACAGACACAGATACGCAGTATTTT	CASSLRGTDTDTQYF
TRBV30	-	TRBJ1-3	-	TGTGCCTGGAAAGGATACTCTGGAAACACCATATATTTT	CAWKGYSGNTIYF
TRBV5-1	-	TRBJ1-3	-	TGCGCCAGCAGCTTGGCCCCAGGCGAGCCTGGAAGCACCATATATTTT	CASSLAPGEPGSTIYF
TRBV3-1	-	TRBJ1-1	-	TGTGCCAGCAGCCAGGGACACAAGTGGACTGAAGCTTTCTTT	CASSQGHKWTEAFF
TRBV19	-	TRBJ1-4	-	TGTGCCGCTCTCAAGGGGACTACGACGCGTAAAGGGGAAAAACTGTTTTTT	CAALKGTTTRKGEKLFF
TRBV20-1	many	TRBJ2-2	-	TGCAGTGTGAGGGACGAATCGAACACCGGGGAGCTGTTTTTT	CSVRDESNTGELFF
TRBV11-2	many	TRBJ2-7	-	TGTGCCAGCAGCACCTCGACAGGTACCTACGAGCAGTACTTC	CASSTSTGTYEQYF
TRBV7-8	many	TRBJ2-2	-	TGTGCCAGCAGGCTGATGGGGACCTCGAACACCGGGGAGCTGTTTTTT	CASRLMGTSNTGELFF
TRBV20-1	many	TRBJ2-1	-	TGCAGTGCTAGGTCCCTGGGGGTGGCCTACAATGAGCAGTTCTTC	CSARSLGVAYNEQFF
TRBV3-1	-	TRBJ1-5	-	TGTGCCAGCAGCCACACAGGGACGGGCAATCAGCCCCAGCATTTT	CASSHTGTGNQPQHF
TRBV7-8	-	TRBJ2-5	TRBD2	TGTGCCAGCAGCCGCCCCTCGGGCGGGGGGCCGGAGACCCAGTACTTC	CASSRPSGGGPETQYF
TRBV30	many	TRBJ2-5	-	TGTGCCTGGAGTCAGGGTGGGACCAAGGAGACCCAGTACTTC	CAWSQGGTKETQYF
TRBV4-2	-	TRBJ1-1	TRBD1	TGTGCCAGCAGCCCAGACAGGGGGCTTGGCACTGAAGCTTTCTTT	CASSPDRGLGTEAFF
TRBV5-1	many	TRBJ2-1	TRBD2	TGCGCCAGCAGCTCATCCTCTACGGGTAGCGGGCCCAATGAGCAGTTCTTC	CASSSSSTGSGPNEQFF
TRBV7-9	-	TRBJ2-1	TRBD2	TGTGCCAGCAGCTGGGGGGGGGAGGTCTCCTACAATGAGCAGTTCTTC	CASSWGGEVSYNEQFF
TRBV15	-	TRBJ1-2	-	TGTGCCACCAGCAGAGCAGGGGACGGAAACTATGGCTACACCTTC	CATSRAGDGNYGYTF